These 26 T cell receptor beta chains came from one sample sequenced in a study of shared clonotypes between healthy human individuals. Assay: immunoSEQ multiplex PCR; the TCRdb copy retains only in-frame clones and omits some. The profile shows about 520,000 clones, over 70% of them singletons. Sequences were obtained from PBMCs. The origin of the receptors is a woman aged 40-49 years in good health. Some clones in this sample may be carry-over from other donors' samples.

The rearrangement joins TRBV11-2 to TRBJ1-4; D is unclear. Looked up from germline, CDR1 is SGHAT and CDR2 is FQNNGV. V lost 0 bases to trimming and J lost 8 bases, with 7 bases between them. This CDR3 is 13 amino acids long. CDR3: CASSLDHGEKLFF. Written as DNA, the CDR3 is TGTGCCAGCAGCTTAGATCACGGGGAAAAACTGTTTTTT.

This chain links TRBV25-1 with TRBJ2-7, with a weak D call TRBD1 (5 bases). Deletions cut 4 bases from V and 4 bases from J, with 14 bases between. Germline V gene lookup returns CDR1 MGHDK and CDR2 SYGVNS. The CDR3 length is 14 residues. CDR3 DNA sequence: TGTGCCAGCAGTGTCGGCCTTGCAGGGTACGAGCAGTACTTC. It is translated as CASSVGLAGYEQYF.

As for this clone: This likely came from a read error, as a far larger clone is one base away. The sample holds other DNA sequences that translate to the same CDR3. The rearrangement uses TRBV7-9 and TRBJ2-7; 9 bases are a match to TRBD1. The CDR3 spans 14 residues. Germline V lookup: CDR1 SEHNR, CDR2 FQNEAQ (reference sequence). V trimming: 9 bases; J trimming: 1 base; junction bases outside the gene matches: 7. The chain's CDR3 is CASSVDRGSYEQYF. The CDR3 DNA follows: TGTGCCAGTAGCGTGGACAGGGGATCCTACGAGCAGTACTTC.

This clone occurred once. J is TRBJ1-1 and V is TRBV28; TRBD1 aligns across 7 bases. This CDR3 is built from 15 residues. Germline-derived CDR1 and CDR2 are MDHEN and SYDVKM. With 2 bases clipped from V and 3 bases from J, the junction kept 6 bases outside the gene matches. In DNA form, the CDR3 reads TGTGCCAGCAGTTTACAGCAGGGGGGGGACACTGAAGCTTTCTTT. This encodes CASSLQQGGDTEAFF.

This clone was detected only a few times. The chain employs TRBV7-8 and TRBJ2-7; TRBD1 is a possible D gene (6 bases). The germline V and J ends were trimmed by 1 base and 0 bases, with 10 bases remaining between them. CDR1 and CDR2 (germline): SGHVS, FQNEAQ. This CDR3 is built from 15 residues. The DNA for the CDR3 is TGTGCCAGCAGCTTAGAATTAGGGGGCTCCTACGAGCAGTACTTC. Translated, it gives CASSLELGGSYEQYF.

This chain joins TRBV11-3 and TRBJ2-2, with D unclear. This CDR3 region has 14 residues. V was clipped by 1 base and J by 3 bases, with 6 bases between them. CDR1 is SGHNT and CDR2 is YENEEA in the germline V gene. The CDR3 protein is CASSLGGHTGELFF. The CDR3 DNA is TGTGCCAGCAGCTTAGGCGGCCACACCGGGGAGCTGTTTTTT.

This clone was recorded a few times. The chain uses TRBV10-3 and TRBJ1-1; D might be TRBD1 (5 bases). V was cut by 10 bases and J by 2 bases, with 14 bases left in between. Per germline, CDR1 ENHRY and CDR2 SYGVKD. There are 13 residues in the CDR3. The CDR3, as DNA: TGTGCCACCCGGGGACTTCCCAACACTGAAGCTTTCTTT. Translation gives CATRGLPNTEAFF.

Comment on this clone: A far larger clone is only one base removed, so a read error is likely. The J gene is TRBJ1-2, the V gene TRBV5-1; 9 bases line up with TRBD1. This CDR3 is built from 17 residues. Germline lookup yields CDR1 SGHRS and CDR2 YFSETQ. The J segment lost 4 bases and the V segment lost 3 bases, leaving 13 bases of the junction unmatched. CDR3 nucleotide sequence: TGCGCCAGCAGCTGGCTTTCCTACAGGGGGCAGGGCTATGGCTACACCTTC. It is translated as CASSWLSYRGQGYGYTF.

The chain has TRBV15 and TRBJ2-7; maybe TRBD1 (5 bases). Germline loops: CDR1 LNHNV, CDR2 YYDKDF (reference sequence). The CDR3 extends over 15 amino acids. V lost 0 bases to trimming and J lost 3 bases, with 12 bases between them. The CDR3: CATSRDGARYYEQYF. Written as DNA, the CDR3 is TGTGCCACCAGCAGAGATGGGGCGAGATACTACGAGCAGTACTTC.

About this clone: A far larger clone is a single base away, which makes a read error likely. The rearrangement uses TRBV4-3 and TRBJ2-3; possible D gene TRBD1, 5 bases. TRBJ1-5 explains the end of the DNA better; the J call may be wrong. CDR1 and CDR2 (germline): LGHNA, YSLEER. This CDR3 contains 16 residues. This chain's CDR3 is CASSQRLAGGRVTQHF. The CDR3 bases are TGCGCCAGCAGCCAGCGACTAGCGGGGGGACGGGTTACGCAGCATTTT.

This clone was seen a few times. The chain has TRBV2 and TRBJ1-5; TRBD1 agrees at 7 bases. The CDR3 runs to 15 residues. Trimming cost V 6 bases and J 8 bases; bases outside gene matches: 13. CDR1 and CDR2 (germline): SNHLY, FYNNEI. The CDR3 region has the DNA TGTGCCAGCAGCGGGCAGACAGGGCCCAGGGAGCCCCAGCATTTT. It yields the protein CASSGQTGPREPQHF.

V and J are TRBV4-2 and TRBJ1-2; TRBD1 might be the D (6 bases). The germline gives CDR1 LGHNA, CDR2 YNFKEQ. This CDR3 has 16 residues. V dropped 2 bases and J dropped 7 bases, with 20 bases sitting between them. The CDR3 protein is CASSQPRGGGGAGYTF. The CDR3 nucleotides are TGTGCCAGCAGCCAACCCAGGGGTGGGGGAGGAGCTGGCTACACCTTC.

Regarding this clone: Possible read error: a much larger clone is one base away. This chain links TRBV28 with TRBJ1-2, with 7 nucleotides matching TRBD1. Germline CDR1 is MDHEN and CDR2 is SYDVKM. The length of the CDR3 is 13 residues. V gave up 6 bases and J gave up 3 bases; unmatched junction bases: 4. The CDR3 DNA follows: TGTGCCAGCAGGCGCACAGGGGACTATGGCTACACCTTC. This codes for CASRRTGDYGYTF.

CDR3 residues: CASSLIGGSAGEETQYF. The DNA of the CDR3 is TGTGCCAGCAGCTTGATCGGGGGGTCAGCGGGGGAAGAGACCCAGTACTTC. The gene calls are TRBV7-6 and TRBJ2-5; TRBD2 matches at 8 bases. The J segment lost 3 bases and the V segment lost 3 bases, leaving 12 bases of the junction unmatched. The germline CDR1 and CDR2 sequences are SGHVS and FNYEAQ. The CDR3 covers 17 residues.

This clone appeared once. This CDR3 reads CSVDGRDGAAYEQYF. In DNA form, the CDR3 reads TGCAGCGTTGACGGTCGGGACGGGGCAGCCTACGAGCAGTACTTC. This chain links TRBV29-1 with TRBJ2-7; the D gene could be TRBD1 or TRBD2 (5 bases each). Per the germline V gene, CDR1 is SQVTM and CDR2 is ANQGSEA. Between the trimmed V and J ends, which lost 3 bases and 2 bases, there was a span of 17 bases. CDR3 length equals 15 residues.

About this clone: This probably arose from a read error, given a far larger clone one base away. The same CDR3 arises from other DNA sequences in this sample as well. This chain connects TRBV30 to TRBJ2-2; possibly TRBD1 for D (6 bases). The V gene's germline CDR1 is GTSNPN and CDR2 SVGIG (reference sequence). This CDR3 comprises 12 residues. CDR3 amino acids: CAWSWDTGELFF. The CDR3 coding sequence is TGTGCCTGGTCGTGGGACACCGGTGAGCTGTTTTTT.

This clone has ten or more counts. The identical CDR3 is also encoded by other nucleotide sequences in the sample. CDR3 region: CASMETSGRADEQFF. The CDR3 bases are TGTGCCAGCATGGAGACTAGCGGGAGGGCTGATGAGCAGTTCTTC. The chain links TRBV28 to TRBJ2-1; the match to TRBD2 covers 14 bases. The germline V gene has CDR1 MDHEN and CDR2 SYDVKM. This CDR3 comprises 15 residues. The V gene end was trimmed by 7 bases and the J gene end by 8 bases; junction bases not matched to a gene: 7.

The rearrangement links TRBV5-1 to TRBJ1-1; D uncertain. Looked up from germline, CDR1 is SGHRS and CDR2 is YFSETQ. This CDR3 is 15 amino acids long. V shed 3 bases and J shed 0 bases, with 12 bases lying between them. DNA for the CDR3: TGCGCCAGCAGCTCGGACGGCCCCATGAACACTGAAGCTTTCTTT. This sequence encodes CASSSDGPMNTEAFF.

On this clone itself: A far larger clone is a single base away, which makes a read error likely. The V gene is TRBV30, the J gene TRBJ1-1; TRBD1 is a possible D gene (5 bases). V lost 4 bases and J lost 3, with 12 bases in between. The germline gives CDR1 GTSNPN, CDR2 SVGIG (reference sequence). The CDR3 length is 13 residues. The CDR3 nucleotides read TGTGCCTGGAATCGGCTGGGGGACACTGAAGCTTTCTTT. It is translated as CAWNRLGDTEAFF.

Of note for this clone: One base separates it from a far larger clone, so it is likely a read error. Other DNA sequences in this specimen translate into the identical CDR3. This chain links TRBV28 with TRBJ2-3; 7 nucleotides match TRBD2. CDR1 is MDHEN and CDR2 is SYDVKM in the germline V gene. The CDR3 has 15 amino acids. CDR3 bases: TGCGCCAGCAGTTTACCGGCGGGACTAACAGATACGCAGTATTTT. Its protein product is CASSLPAGLTDTQYF.

The chain is built from TRBV5-1 and TRBJ2-7; 11 positions match TRBD2. Losses at the gene ends were 4 bases for V and 7 bases for J; bases not matched to a gene: 7. Germline CDR1 is SGHRS and CDR2 is YFSETQ. This CDR3 region has 14 residues. In nucleotides, the CDR3 is TGCGCCAGCAGCGTGCCGACTAGCGGGGAGGAGCAGTACTTC. It translates to CASSVPTSGEEQYF.

Note on this clone: The likely explanation is a read error, given a far larger clone one base away. The chain is built from TRBV27 and TRBJ2-2, with unresolved D. V lost 4 bases and J lost 4, with 7 bases in between. The CDR3 consists of 13 residues. The V gene's germline CDR1 is MNHEY and CDR2 SMNVEV (reference sequence). The CDR3 DNA sequence: TGTGCCAGCAGTTCCAACCGCACCGGGGAGCTGTTTTTT. This gives the protein CASSSNRTGELFF.

The chain links TRBV18 to TRBJ2-4, with D perhaps TRBD1 (5 bases). The V end lost 2 bases, the J end lost 5 bases, and 13 bases lay between the germline ends. CDR1 and CDR2 from the germline V gene are KGHSH and LQKENI. The CDR3 length is 15 residues. The CDR3 protein is CASSPEAAGQNIQYF. For the CDR3, the DNA is TGTGCCAGCTCACCAGAGGCGGCAGGGCAAAACATTCAGTACTTC.

About this clone: With a far larger clone one base away, a read error is the likely cause. The CDR3, as DNA: TGTGCCAGCTCACCACTTGGGGATCTGAACACTAAAGCTTTCTTT. It specifies CASSPLGDLNTKAFF. The chain links TRBV18 to TRBJ1-1, with no clear D. The CDR3 contains 15 residues. The germline CDR1 and CDR2 sequences are KGHSH and LQKENI.

This sequence joins TRBV11-2 and TRBJ1-1; D remains ambiguous. Germline lookup yields CDR1 SGHAT and CDR2 FQNNGV. The CDR3 is made up of 13 amino acids. Trimming shortened V by 3 bases and J by 1 base, and 6 bases separated the two germline ends. In nucleotides, the CDR3 is TGTGCCAGCAGCTTGACTCAGAACACTGAAGCTTTCTTT. It specifies CASSLTQNTEAFF. Complete variable domain (other parts from reference TRBV11-2 and TRBJ1-1): EAGVAQSPRYKIIEKRQSVAFWCNPISGHATLYWYQQILGQGPKLLIQFQNNGVVDDSQLPKDRFSAERLKGVDSTLKIQPAKLEDSAVYLCASSLTQNTEAFFGQGTRLTVV.

The rearrangement joins TRBV28 to TRBJ1-5, with D possibly matching TRBD1 (6 bases). With 4 bases removed from V and 6 bases from J, the gap between germline ends came to 10 bases. CDR1 is MDHEN, CDR2 SYDVKM, per germline. The length of the CDR3 is 13 residues. The DNA for the CDR3 is TGTGCCAGCAGTTGGGGGGGGCTTCAGCCCCAGCATTTT. It yields the protein CASSWGGLQPQHF.